The present entry profiles one T cell receptor (beta chain) with its context. Its antigen is still unknown. The entry originates in a study of CD8 T cells in ankylosing spondylitis. J gave up 6 bases and V 5 bases, and 9 bases lay outside the gene matches. CDR3 length: 14 residues. Libraries for TCR beta were made by quantitative 5'-RACE with molecular barcodes. TCRdb reprocessed the 5' RACE reads via MiXCR and lists one record per CDR3 protein. The sample holds roughly 260,000 distinct CDR3 sequences, about 19% seen once. Study-level results: Clones linked to disease were reported to show significant enrichment in matched ankylosing spondylitis synovial fluid. Both synovial fluid and blood in reactive arthritis had previously been reported to carry some motif variants. Fewer than 10 highly homologous variants formed a TCR beta motif that appeared characteristic of ankylosing spondylitis blood.

This receptor was identified in a male donor with ankylosing spondylitis or in good health (not recorded which). The rearrangement joins TRBV12-3 or TRBV12-4 to TRBJ1-1, with 7 positions matching TRBD1. What was sequenced was blood, either unsorted or a sorted T cell fraction (not recorded which). Here the CDR3 reads CASSPQGGVAEAFF. The CDR3 DNA sequence: TGTGCCAGCAGTCCCCAGGGGGGTGTCGCTGAAGCTTTCTTT.